The next 19 T cell receptor beta chains were all read from a single sample in a study of T cell repertoires in aging, cancer and after chemotherapy. TCR beta rearrangements were amplified from peripheral blood genomic DNA. Rearranged V-D-J TRB sequences were amplified with a mixed TRB-A/B primer pool. TCRdb called the multiplex PCR reads again in MiXCR, with one record for every CDR3 protein. The sample contains about 10,000 distinct CDR3 sequences, over 30% of which appear only once. Sequenced sample: blood. The receptors stem from a human donor in good health.

The J gene is TRBJ2-7, the V gene TRBV19; weak D call: TRBD1 (6 bases). Germline V gene data show CDR1 as LNHDA and CDR2 as SQIVND (reference sequence). The CDR3 contains 13 residues. V shed 3 bases and J shed 6 bases, with 12 bases lying between them. The CDR3 region is CASSIQGTTEQYF. CDR3 in DNA: TGTGCCAGTAGTATCCAGGGGACGACCGAGCAGTACTTC.

This clonotype was seen only a few times. The chain links TRBV6-5 to TRBJ2-1; D gene uncertain. CDR1 is MNHEY and CDR2 is SVGAGI in the germline V gene. This CDR3 comprises 15 residues. Trimming shortened V by 2 bases and J by 0 bases, and 8 bases separated the two germline ends. CDR3 nucleotide sequence: TGTGCCAGCAGTTACAAGGACGGCTCCTACAATGAGCAGTTCTTC. As protein: CASSYKDGSYNEQFF.

This clonotype was recorded a few times. The V call is TRBV11-1, the J call TRBJ1-2; D uncertain. Germline values: CDR1 SGHAT, CDR2 FQDESV (reference sequence). CDR3 length equals 12 residues. V lost 5 bases and J lost 2, with 6 bases in between. In DNA form, the CDR3 reads TGTGCCAGCAGCCAAATAAACTATGGCTACACCTTC. Encoded protein: CASSQINYGYTF. Complete variable domain (other parts from reference TRBV11-1 and TRBJ1-2): EAEVAQSPRYKITEKSQAVAFWCDPISGHATLYWYRQILGQGPELLVQFQDESVVDDSQLPKDRFSAERLKGVDSTLKIQPAELGDSAMYLCASSQINYGYTFGSGTRLTVV.

In its sample, this clonotype was seen a few times. The chain uses TRBV19 and TRBJ2-3; D not resolved. The germline gives CDR1 LNHDA, CDR2 SQIVND (reference sequence). Trimming took off 3 bases at V and 3 bases at J, with 13 bases between the two ends. This CDR3 spans 15 amino acids. The CDR3 sequence is CASSIWAELTDTQYF. CDR3 sequence (DNA): TGTGCCAGTAGTATTTGGGCAGAGCTAACAGATACGCAGTATTTT.

The chain carries TRBV5-4 and TRBJ2-7; D might be TRBD2 (7 bases). This CDR3 spans 13 amino acids. Germline V gives CDR1 SGHNT, CDR2 YYREEE (reference sequence). V gave up 4 bases and J gave up 3 bases, with 11 bases separating them. CDR3 nucleotide sequence: TGTGCCAGCAGCCACGGGGGGCTCTACGAGCAGTACTTC. Protein: CASSHGGLYEQYF.

The V gene is TRBV7-2, the J gene TRBJ1-1, with D possibly matching TRBD1 (5 bases). The germline V and J ends were trimmed by 5 bases and 11 bases, with 15 bases remaining between them. This CDR3 contains 12 residues. The germline V gene has CDR1 SGHTA and CDR2 FQGNSA. The CDR3 DNA is TGTGCCAGCAGCAAGGATCCAGGGAGGGCTTTCTTT. Translated, it gives CASSKDPGRAFF.

This clonotype qualifies as large. V gene TRBV29-1 combines with J gene TRBJ2-3, with D hard to call. Germline values: CDR1 SQVTM, CDR2 ANQGSEA. V lost 3 bases and J 2 bases, leaving 0 bases between the germline ends. The CDR3 has 10 amino acids. The CDR3 DNA reads as TGCAGCGTTGACACAGATACGCAGTATTTT. Amino acid sequence: CSVDTDTQYF.

The table lists this clonotype with a few counts. This chain links TRBV7-6 with TRBJ2-3; D is unresolved. The CDR3 is 15 amino acids. Between the trimmed V and J ends, which lost 1 base and 3 bases, there was a span of 11 bases. Germline V gene sequence: CDR1 SGHVS, CDR2 FNYEAQ. CDR3 amino acids: CASSLGGVGTDTQYF. The DNA of the CDR3 is TGTGCCAGCAGCTTAGGTGGGGTCGGGACAGATACGCAGTATTTT.

This clonotype was detected only a few times. V and J are TRBV18 and TRBJ1-1; D remains ambiguous. The ends were cut back, 4 bases at V and 3 bases at J, with 9 bases in the middle. Germline V lookup: CDR1 KGHSH, CDR2 LQKENI. The CDR3 length is 13 residues. CDR3 residues: CASSLVQDTEAFF. CDR3 sequence (DNA): TGTGCCAGCTCACTGGTTCAGGACACTGAAGCTTTCTTT.

V usage is TRBV5-1 and J usage is TRBJ2-1; 11 bases match TRBD2. Germline loops: CDR1 SGHRS, CDR2 YFSETQ. V lost 2 bases and J lost 6; bases outside the gene matches: 4. The CDR3 has 15 residues. For the CDR3, the DNA is TGCGCCAGCAGCTTAGGCCTAGCGGGAGGCAATGAGCAGTTCTTC. Amino acid sequence: CASSLGLAGGNEQFF. Full variable domain (rest looked up from reference TRBV5-1 and TRBJ2-1): KAGVTQTPRYLIKTRGQQVTLSCSPISGHRSVSWYQQTPGQGLQFLFEYFSETQRNKGNFPGRFSGRQFSNSRSEMNVSTLELGDSALYLCASSLGLAGGNEQFFGPGTRLTVL.

Worth noting for this clonotype: Given a much more abundant clone one base away, this may be a read error. V is TRBV29-1 and J is TRBJ2-2; D is uncertain. The CDR3 is 13 residues long. Germline lookup yields CDR1 SQVTM and CDR2 ANQGSEA. V gave up 5 bases and J gave up 7 bases, with 14 bases separating them. The CDR3 region has the DNA TGCAGCGTTTACTCCGACCGGATCGGGGAGCTGTTTTTT. Translating it yields CSVYSDRIGELFF.

This clonotype is termed medium-sized. The chain links TRBV19 to TRBJ2-7; TRBD2 is a possible D gene (5 bases). Germline-derived CDR1 and CDR2 are LNHDA and SQIVND (reference sequence). The CDR3 length is 13 residues. V lost 2 bases and J 5 bases, leaving 10 bases between the germline ends. The CDR3 is CASSILAGNEQYF. In nucleotides, the CDR3 is TGTGCCAGTAGTATATTGGCCGGGAACGAGCAGTACTTC. The whole variable domain, filled in from reference TRBV19 and TRBJ2-7, reads DGGITQSPKYLFRKEGQNVTLSCEQNLNHDAMYWYRQDPGQGLRLIYYSQIVNDFQKGDIAEGYSVSREKKESFPLTVTSAQKNPTAFYLCASSILAGNEQYFGPGTRLTVT.

The chain has TRBV27 and TRBJ2-1, with 15 bases aligning to TRBD2. Germline lookup yields CDR1 MNHEY and CDR2 SMNVEV (reference sequence). V was clipped by 2 bases and J by 6 bases; unmatched bases: 8. The CDR3 loop spans 18 amino acids. The CDR3 sequence: CASSLGLAGGPPLNEQFF. As DNA, the CDR3 is TGTGCCAGCAGTTTAGGACTAGCGGGAGGGCCTCCTCTCAATGAGCAGTTCTTC.

This clonotype has just a few counts. The V and J genes are TRBV29-1 and TRBJ1-4, with 9 bases fitting TRBD1. The CDR3 is 16 amino acids. Germline CDR1 is SQVTM and CDR2 is ANQGSEA. The V and J ends lost 5 bases and 0 bases, in that order; junction bases with no gene match: 7. CDR3 nucleotide sequence: TGCAGCGTTTTCGGGACAGGGAGTCCAACTAATGAAAAACTGTTTTTT. Its protein is CSVFGTGSPTNEKLFF.

This clonotype has only a few counts. V and J are TRBV10-3 and TRBJ2-7, with 9 bases lining up with TRBD1. The J segment lost 3 bases and the V segment lost 4 bases, leaving 16 bases of the junction unmatched. Germline loops: CDR1 ENHRY, CDR2 SYGVKD. The CDR3 is 18 residues long. CDR3 sequence (DNA): TGTGCCATCAGTGGGGGAGGGGGTACGGGGGGACAGGGCTACGAGCAGTACTTC. Its translation: CAISGGGGTGGQGYEQYF.

This chain links TRBV27 with TRBJ2-7; D may be TRBD1 or TRBD2 (6 bases each). The V gene's germline CDR1 is MNHEY and CDR2 SMNVEV (reference sequence). With 5 bases removed from V and 5 bases from J, the gap between germline ends came to 19 bases. There are 15 residues in the CDR3. CDR3 region: CASSTGDTSRDEQYF. The CDR3 nucleotides are TGTGCCAGCAGTACGGGGGACACCTCGAGGGACGAGCAGTACTTC.

CDR3 in DNA: TGTGCCAGTAGGTCCCGGCTAGCGGGTGCGCGGGTAGCAGACACCGGGGAGCTGTTTTTT. It encodes CASRSRLAGARVADTGELFF. The J gene is TRBJ2-2, the V gene TRBV19, with 8 nucleotides matching TRBD2. The V and J ends lost 6 bases and 3 bases, in that order; junction bases with no gene match: 21. This CDR3 has 20 residues. CDR1 and CDR2 from the germline V gene are LNHDA and SQIVND (reference sequence).

This clonotype appeared a few times. The chain recombines TRBV15 with TRBJ2-1; 10 bases map to TRBD1. J gave up 7 bases and V 1 base, and 4 bases lay outside the gene matches. The germline V gene encodes CDR1 LNHNV and CDR2 YYDKDF (reference sequence). The CDR3 is 15 amino acids. This CDR3 reads CATSRAGQGRNEQFF. CDR3 sequence (DNA): TGTGCCACCAGCAGAGCGGGACAGGGGCGAAATGAGCAGTTCTTC.

This chain connects TRBV5-1 to TRBJ2-3; D not certain. CDR3 length: 13 amino acids. Germline CDR1 and CDR2: SGHRS and YFSETQ. V was cut by 1 base and J by 6 bases, with 9 bases left in between. CDR3 in amino acids: CASSLSGFDTQYF. CDR3 sequence (DNA): TGCGCCAGCAGCTTGAGTGGATTCGATACGCAGTATTTT.